This paragraph covers one T cell receptor beta chain sequence. Its antigen is as yet unknown. Germline V CDR1 and CDR2: SGHTA, FQGNSA. The CDR3 contains 15 residues. J lost 4 bases, V lost 4 bases, and 3 bases had no gene match. The sample belongs to a study of memory CD4+ T cells and cytomegalovirus serostatus. Overall study: Of the healthy Belgian adults, 9 were CMV seropositive and fewer than 30 seronegative. Points from the study as a whole: The CMV-associated TCR signature appears largely within the CD4+ memory repertoire.

Single viable CD3+CD4+CD8-CD45RO+ cells were sorted as the memory CD4+ T cells. Serum IgG to CMV pp150, pp28, p38 and p52 defined serostatus. Original analysis: After removing out-of-frame reads, approximately 2.2 million distinct TCRbeta sequences remained. The table came from immunoSEQ multiplex PCR; TCRdb's copy has only in-frame clones and leaves some out. That table supplies the V and J calls and clone size; D and trimming were determined from the DNA. The data show 28,000 or so clones, with about 75% seen just once and less than 1.3% held by the top ten. This TCR was recovered from an adult in good health and CMV-seronegative. Sequenced input: memory CD4+ T cells from blood. J is TRBJ2-1 and V is TRBV7-2; TRBD2 matches at 11 bases. As DNA, the CDR3 is TGTGCCAGCAGCTGGACTAGCGGGTCTTACAATGAGCAGTTCTTC. It encodes CASSWTSGSYNEQFF.